The present T cell receptor (beta chain) was sequenced within a study of blood T cell repertoires in COVID-19. The protocol was immunoSEQ multiplex PCR, while the TCRdb copy is restricted to in-frame clones and leaves out a portion. The sample shows hundreds of thousands of clones, more than 80% of them seen only once. Trimming took off 1 base at V and 7 bases at J, with 17 bases between the two ends. The germline V gene has CDR1 MGHRA and CDR2 YSYEKL. The CDR3 covers 17 residues. The source is a man aged 40-55 years with acute or convalescent COVID-19. The sequenced sample consisted of peripheral blood. V and J are TRBV4-1 and TRBJ1-6, with a weak D call TRBD1 (5 bases). The CDR3 DNA sequence: TGCGCCAGCAGCCAAGTACCTTCAGGGATCGGAAATTCACCCCTCCACTTT. Encoded protein: CASSQVPSGIGNSPLHF.